This TCR beta chain was observed in a study of human T cells and chemical hapten exposure. Study background: An approximately 2 cm by approximately 2 cm inner upper arm patch received 2% DPC for sensitization. Throughout the approximately 24-week study, diphenylcyclopropenone was applied weekly to the patients' scalps.

Indicated time point: patch test 1, 2 weeks after DPC sensitization. Treatment given: therapeutic diphenylcyclopropenone sensitization with weekly scalp DPC. This clonotype was recorded a few times. The CDR3 totals 15 residues. Germline V gene data show CDR1 as KGHSH and CDR2 as LQKENI. Trimming cost V 3 bases and J 3 bases, with 15 bases left between them. MiXCR, applied by TCRdb to the RACE reads, yields one record per CDR3 protein. The sample shows 300,000 to 450,000 distinct CDR3 sequences, 4.8% of them seen only once. The receptor comes from a woman between 45 and 60 years old with alopecia areata. Some clones in this sample may be carry-over from other donors' samples. This chain connects TRBV18 to TRBJ2-7, with D possibly matching TRBD1 (7 bases). This specimen was whole blood, taken in connection with sensitization to the hapten diphenylcyclopropenone (DPC). The CDR3 protein is CASSPWAGGNYEQYF. CDR3 coding DNA: TGTGCCAGCTCACCGTGGGCAGGGGGGAACTACGAGCAGTACTTC.